Given below is one TCR beta chain in context. The antigen remains unidentified. TCRdb re-derived calls from the 5' RACE reads in MiXCR, one entry per CDR3 protein. This sample yields 430,000 or so distinct CDR3 sequences, of which 25% are seen a single time; around 13% belongs to the top ten. This sample is part of a study of T-cell memory formation after mild COVID-19. General study points: Clones contracting day 15 to 85 were balanced CD4/CD8; later expanders leaned CD4+.

The receptor was isolated from an adult woman who had mild COVID-19 (a few samples of this study predate the infection). Cell type and time point are not known. Sequenced: PBMCs or a T cell subset sorted from them (not recorded which).

The CDR3 nucleotides are TGCAGCGTTGAAGTGTCCGGGACATTAACCTACGAGCAGTACTTC. Translated: CSVEVSGTLTYEQYF. The gene calls are TRBV29-1 and TRBJ2-7; D might be TRBD1 (6 bases). Trimming took off 1 base at V and 2 bases at J, with 15 bases between the two ends. The CDR3 extends over 15 amino acids. CDR1 is SQVTM, CDR2 ANQGSEA, per germline.